What follows is one T cell receptor (beta chain) and its context. The sample is drawn from a study of cytomegalovirus exposure and HLA in healthy donors. TCRdb's table, derived via immunoSEQ multiplex PCR, lists solely in-frame clones and lacks some. This sample has some 130,000 clones, with 94% found just once. The V end was cut by 6 bases, the J end by 4 bases, with 14 bases between. The length of the CDR3 is 14 residues. Germline CDR1 reads MNHEY; CDR2 reads SVGAGI. Sequencing was carried out using PBMCs. This chain uses TRBV6-5 with TRBJ2-3, with unresolved D. The sequence was obtained from a man aged 18 to 29 in good health and CMV-seropositive. In nucleotides, the CDR3 is TGTGCCAGCAGCTTCGCTCGGGTGGCAGATACGCAGTATTTT. As protein: CASSFARVADTQYF.